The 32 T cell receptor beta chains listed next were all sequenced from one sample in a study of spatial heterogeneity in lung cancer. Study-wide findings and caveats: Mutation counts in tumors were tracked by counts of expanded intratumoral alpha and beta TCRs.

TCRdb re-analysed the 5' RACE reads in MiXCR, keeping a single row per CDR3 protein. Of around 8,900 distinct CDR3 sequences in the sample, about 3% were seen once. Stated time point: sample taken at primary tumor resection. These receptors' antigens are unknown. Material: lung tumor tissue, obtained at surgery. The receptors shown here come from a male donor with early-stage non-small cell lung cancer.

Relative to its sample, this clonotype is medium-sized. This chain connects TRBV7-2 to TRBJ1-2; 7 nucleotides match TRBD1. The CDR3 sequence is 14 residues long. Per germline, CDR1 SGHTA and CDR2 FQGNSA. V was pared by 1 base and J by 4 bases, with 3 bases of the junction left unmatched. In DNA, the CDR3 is TGTGCCAGCAGCTTAGGACAGGGACCCTATGGCTACACCTTC. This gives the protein CASSLGQGPYGYTF.

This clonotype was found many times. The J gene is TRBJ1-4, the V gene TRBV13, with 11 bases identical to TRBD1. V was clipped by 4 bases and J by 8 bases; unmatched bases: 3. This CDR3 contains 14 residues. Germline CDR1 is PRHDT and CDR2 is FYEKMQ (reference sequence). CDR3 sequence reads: CASSWTGGEEKLFF. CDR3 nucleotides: TGTGCCAGCAGCTGGACAGGGGGCGAGGAAAAACTGTTTTTT.

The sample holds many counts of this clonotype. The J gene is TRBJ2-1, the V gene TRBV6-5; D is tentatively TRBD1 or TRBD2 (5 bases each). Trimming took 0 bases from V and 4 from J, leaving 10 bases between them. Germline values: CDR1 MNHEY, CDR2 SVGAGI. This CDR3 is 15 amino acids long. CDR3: CASSYSGTHYNEQFF. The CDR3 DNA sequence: TGTGCCAGCAGTTACTCGGGGACGCATTACAATGAGCAGTTCTTC.

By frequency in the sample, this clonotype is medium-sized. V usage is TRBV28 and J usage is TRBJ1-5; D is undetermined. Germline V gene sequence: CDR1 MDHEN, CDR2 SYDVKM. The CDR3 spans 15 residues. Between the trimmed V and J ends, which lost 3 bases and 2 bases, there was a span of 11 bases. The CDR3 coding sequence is TGTGCCAGCAGTTTCCCCACGGAGGGCAATCAGCCCCAGCATTTT. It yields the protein CASSFPTEGNQPQHF.

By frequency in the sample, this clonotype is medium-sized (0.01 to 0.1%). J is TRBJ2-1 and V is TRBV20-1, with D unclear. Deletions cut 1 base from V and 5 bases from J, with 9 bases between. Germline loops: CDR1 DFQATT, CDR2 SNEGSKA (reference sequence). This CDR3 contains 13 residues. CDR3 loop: CSARVRPNNEQFF. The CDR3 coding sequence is TGCAGTGCTAGAGTTCGACCCAACAATGAGCAGTTCTTC.

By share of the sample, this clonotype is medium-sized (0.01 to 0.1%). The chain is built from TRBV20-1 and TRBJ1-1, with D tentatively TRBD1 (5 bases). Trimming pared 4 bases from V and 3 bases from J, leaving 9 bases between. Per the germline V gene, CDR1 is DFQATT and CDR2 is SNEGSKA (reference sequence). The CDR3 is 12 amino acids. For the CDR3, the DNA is TGCAGTGCTATTGGGGGATACACTGAAGCTTTCTTT. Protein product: CSAIGGYTEAFF.

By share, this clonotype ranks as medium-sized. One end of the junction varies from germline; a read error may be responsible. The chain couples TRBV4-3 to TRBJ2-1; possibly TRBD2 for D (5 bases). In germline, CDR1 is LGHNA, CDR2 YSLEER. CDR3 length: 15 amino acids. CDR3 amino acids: CASRQEDSAYNEQFF. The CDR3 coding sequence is TGCGCCAGCAGACAAGAGGACTCAGCCTACAATGAGCAGTTCTTC.

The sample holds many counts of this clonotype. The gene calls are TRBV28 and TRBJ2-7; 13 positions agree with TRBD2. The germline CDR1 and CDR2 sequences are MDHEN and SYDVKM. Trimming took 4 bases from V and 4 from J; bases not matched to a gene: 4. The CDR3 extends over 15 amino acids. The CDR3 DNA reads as TGTGCCAGCAGTTCGACTAGCGGGGGGCAATACGAGCAGTACTTC. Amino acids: CASSSTSGGQYEQYF.

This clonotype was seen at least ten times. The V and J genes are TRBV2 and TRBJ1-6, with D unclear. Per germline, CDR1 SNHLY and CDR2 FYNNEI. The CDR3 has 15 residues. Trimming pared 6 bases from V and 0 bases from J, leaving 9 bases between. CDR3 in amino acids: CASRTSSSYNSPLHF. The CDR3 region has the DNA TGTGCCAGCAGGACGAGCAGCTCCTATAATTCACCCCTCCACTTT.

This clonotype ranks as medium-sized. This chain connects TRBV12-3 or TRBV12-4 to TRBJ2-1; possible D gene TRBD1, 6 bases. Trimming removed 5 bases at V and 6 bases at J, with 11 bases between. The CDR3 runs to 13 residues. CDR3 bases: TGTGCCAGCAGTACAGGGCCGGTCAATGAGCAGTTCTTC. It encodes CASSTGPVNEQFF.

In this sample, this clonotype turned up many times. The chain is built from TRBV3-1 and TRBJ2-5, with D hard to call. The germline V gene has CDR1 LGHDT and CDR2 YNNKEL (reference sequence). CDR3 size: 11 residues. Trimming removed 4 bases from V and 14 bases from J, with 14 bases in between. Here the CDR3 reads CASSLESDFYF. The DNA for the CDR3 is TGTGCCAGCAGCCTAGAAAGCGACTTTTACTTC.

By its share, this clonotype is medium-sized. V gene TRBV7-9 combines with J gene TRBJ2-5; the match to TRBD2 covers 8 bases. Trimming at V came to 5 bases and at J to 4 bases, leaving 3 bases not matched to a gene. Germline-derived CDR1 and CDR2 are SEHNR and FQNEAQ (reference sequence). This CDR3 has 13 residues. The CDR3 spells CASSRGLAETQYF. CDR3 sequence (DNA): TGTGCCAGCAGCCGCGGACTAGCAGAGACCCAGTACTTC.

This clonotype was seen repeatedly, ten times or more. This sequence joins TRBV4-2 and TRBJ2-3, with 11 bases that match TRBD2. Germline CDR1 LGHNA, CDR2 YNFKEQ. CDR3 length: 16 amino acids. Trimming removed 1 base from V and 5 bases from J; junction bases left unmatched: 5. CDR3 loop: CASSQVAGGHKDTQYF. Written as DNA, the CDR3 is TGTGCCAGCAGCCAAGTAGCGGGGGGGCATAAAGATACGCAGTATTTT.

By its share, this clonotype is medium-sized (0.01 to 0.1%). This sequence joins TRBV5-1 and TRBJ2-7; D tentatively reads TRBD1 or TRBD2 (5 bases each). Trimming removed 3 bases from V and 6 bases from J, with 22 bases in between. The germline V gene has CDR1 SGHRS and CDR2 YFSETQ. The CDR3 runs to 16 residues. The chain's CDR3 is CASSSEAAWGNGEQYF. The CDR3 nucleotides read TGCGCCAGCAGCTCGGAGGCTGCTTGGGGGAACGGCGAGCAGTACTTC.

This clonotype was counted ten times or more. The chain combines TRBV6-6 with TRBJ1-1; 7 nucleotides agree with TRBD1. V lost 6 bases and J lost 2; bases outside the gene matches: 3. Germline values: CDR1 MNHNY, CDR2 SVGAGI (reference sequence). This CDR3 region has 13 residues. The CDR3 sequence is CASSRDSNTEAFF. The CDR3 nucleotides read TGTGCCAGCAGCCGGGACAGTAACACTGAAGCTTTCTTT.

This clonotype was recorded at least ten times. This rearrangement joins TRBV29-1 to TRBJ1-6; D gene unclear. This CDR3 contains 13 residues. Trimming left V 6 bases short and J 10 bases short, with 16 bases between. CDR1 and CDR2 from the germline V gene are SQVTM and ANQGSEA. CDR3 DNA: TGCAGCGTCCGGGAGGACTATCTATCACCCCTCCACTTT. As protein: CSVREDYLSPLHF.

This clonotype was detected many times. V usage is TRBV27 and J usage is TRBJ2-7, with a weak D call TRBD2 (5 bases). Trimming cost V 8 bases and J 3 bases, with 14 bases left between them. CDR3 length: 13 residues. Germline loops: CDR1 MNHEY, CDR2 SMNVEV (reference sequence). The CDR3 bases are TGTGCCAGCGGCCCCCGGGGATTCTACGAGCAGTACTTC. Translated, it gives CASGPRGFYEQYF.

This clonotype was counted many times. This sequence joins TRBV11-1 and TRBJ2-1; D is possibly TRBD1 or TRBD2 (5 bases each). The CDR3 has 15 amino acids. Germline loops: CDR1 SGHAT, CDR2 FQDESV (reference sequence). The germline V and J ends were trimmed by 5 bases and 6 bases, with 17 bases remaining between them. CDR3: CASSPFEGSGNEQFF. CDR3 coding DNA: TGTGCCAGCAGCCCCTTTGAGGGGTCCGGCAATGAGCAGTTCTTC. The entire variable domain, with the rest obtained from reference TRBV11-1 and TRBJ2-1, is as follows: EAEVAQSPRYKITEKSQAVAFWCDPISGHATLYWYRQILGQGPELLVQFQDESVVDDSQLPKDRFSAERLKGVDSTLKIQPAELGDSAMYLCASSPFEGSGNEQFFGPGTRLTVL.

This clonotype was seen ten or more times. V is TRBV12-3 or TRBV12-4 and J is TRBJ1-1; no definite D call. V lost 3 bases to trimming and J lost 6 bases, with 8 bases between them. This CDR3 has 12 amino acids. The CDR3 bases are TGTGCCAGCAGTTTTGTACCATCTGAAGCTTTCTTT. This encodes CASSFVPSEAFF.

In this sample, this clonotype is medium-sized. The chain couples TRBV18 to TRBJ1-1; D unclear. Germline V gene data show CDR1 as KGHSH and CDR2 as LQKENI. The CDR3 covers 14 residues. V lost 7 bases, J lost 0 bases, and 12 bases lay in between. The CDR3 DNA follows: TGTGCCAGCTTAAGACAACCCTTGAACACTGAAGCTTTCTTT. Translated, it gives CASLRQPLNTEAFF.

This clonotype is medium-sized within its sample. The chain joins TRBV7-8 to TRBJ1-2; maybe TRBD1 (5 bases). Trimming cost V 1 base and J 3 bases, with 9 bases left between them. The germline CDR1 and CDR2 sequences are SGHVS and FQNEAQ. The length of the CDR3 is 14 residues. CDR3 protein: CASSLGLGDYGYTF. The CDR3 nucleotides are TGTGCCAGCAGCTTAGGTCTAGGGGACTATGGCTACACCTTC.

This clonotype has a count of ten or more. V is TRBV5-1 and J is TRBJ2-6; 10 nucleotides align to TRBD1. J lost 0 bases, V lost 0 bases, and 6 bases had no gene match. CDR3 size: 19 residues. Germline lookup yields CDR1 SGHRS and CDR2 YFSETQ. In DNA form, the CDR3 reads TGCGCCAGCAGCTTGGAGACGGGACAGGGGAGCTCTGGGGCCAACGTCCTGACTTTC. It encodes CASSLETGQGSSGANVLTF.

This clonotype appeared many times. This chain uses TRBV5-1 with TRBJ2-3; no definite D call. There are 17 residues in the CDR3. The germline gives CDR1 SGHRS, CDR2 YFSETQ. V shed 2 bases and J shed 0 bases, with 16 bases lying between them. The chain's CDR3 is CASSLSNQAKSTDTQYF. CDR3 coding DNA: TGCGCCAGCAGCTTATCCAACCAGGCGAAAAGCACAGATACGCAGTATTTT.

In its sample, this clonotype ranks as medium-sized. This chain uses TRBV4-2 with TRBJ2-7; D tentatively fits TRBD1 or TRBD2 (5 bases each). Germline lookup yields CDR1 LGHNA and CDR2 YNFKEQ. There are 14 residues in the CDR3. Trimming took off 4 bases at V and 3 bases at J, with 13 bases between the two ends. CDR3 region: CASSRGTDGYEQYF. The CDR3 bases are TGTGCCAGCAGCCGTGGGACGGACGGCTACGAGCAGTACTTC.

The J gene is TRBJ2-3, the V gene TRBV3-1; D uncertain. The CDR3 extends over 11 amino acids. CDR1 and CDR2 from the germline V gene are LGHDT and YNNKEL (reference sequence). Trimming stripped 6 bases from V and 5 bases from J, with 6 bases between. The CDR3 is CASRAGDTQYF. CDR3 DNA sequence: TGTGCCAGCAGGGCAGGAGATACGCAGTATTTT.

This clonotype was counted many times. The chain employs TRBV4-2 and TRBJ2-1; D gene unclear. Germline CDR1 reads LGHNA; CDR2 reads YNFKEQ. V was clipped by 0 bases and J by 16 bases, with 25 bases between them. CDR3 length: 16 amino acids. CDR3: CASSQDYTRSVAEVFF. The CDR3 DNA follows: TGTGCCAGCAGCCAAGATTACACTCGTTCTGTGGCGGAAGTATTCTTC.

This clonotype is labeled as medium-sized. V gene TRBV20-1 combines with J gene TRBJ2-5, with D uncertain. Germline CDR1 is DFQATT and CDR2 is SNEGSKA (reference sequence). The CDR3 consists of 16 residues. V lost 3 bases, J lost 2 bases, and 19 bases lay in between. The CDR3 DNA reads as TGCAGTGCTAGTCGGCAGATTAATATCCTTCAAGAGACCCAGTACTTC. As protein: CSASRQINILQETQYF.

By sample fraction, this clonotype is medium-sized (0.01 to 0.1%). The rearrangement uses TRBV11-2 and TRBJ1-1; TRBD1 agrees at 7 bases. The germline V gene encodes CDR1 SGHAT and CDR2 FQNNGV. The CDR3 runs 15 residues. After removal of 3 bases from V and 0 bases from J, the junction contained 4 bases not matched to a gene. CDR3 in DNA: TGTGCCAGCAGCTTGTTGACAGGGCTGAACACTGAAGCTTTCTTT. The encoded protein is CASSLLTGLNTEAFF.

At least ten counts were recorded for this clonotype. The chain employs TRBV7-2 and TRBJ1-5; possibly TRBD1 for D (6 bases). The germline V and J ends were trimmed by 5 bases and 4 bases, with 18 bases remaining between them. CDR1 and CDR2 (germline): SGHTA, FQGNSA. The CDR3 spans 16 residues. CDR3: CASSPSRGSRNQPQHF. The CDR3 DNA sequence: TGTGCCAGCAGCCCTAGCAGGGGTAGTAGGAATCAGCCCCAGCATTTT.

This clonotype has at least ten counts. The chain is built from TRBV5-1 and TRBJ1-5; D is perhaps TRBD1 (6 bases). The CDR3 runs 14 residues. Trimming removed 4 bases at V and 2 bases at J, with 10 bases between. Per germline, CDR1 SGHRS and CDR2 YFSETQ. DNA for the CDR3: TGCGCCAGCAGCCCGGACAGCCGCAATCAGCCCCAGCATTTT. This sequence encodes CASSPDSRNQPQHF. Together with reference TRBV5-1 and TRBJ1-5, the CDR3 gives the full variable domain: KAGVTQTPRYLIKTRGQQVTLSCSPISGHRSVSWYQQTPGQGLQFLFEYFSETQRNKGNFPGRFSGRQFSNSRSEMNVSTLELGDSALYLCASSPDSRNQPQHFGDGTRLSIL.

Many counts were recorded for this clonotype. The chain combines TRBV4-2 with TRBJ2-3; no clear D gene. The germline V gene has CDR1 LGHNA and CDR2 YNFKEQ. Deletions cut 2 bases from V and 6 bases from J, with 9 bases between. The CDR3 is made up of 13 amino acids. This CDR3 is CASSQSFRDTQYF. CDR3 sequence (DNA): TGTGCCAGCAGCCAATCATTTCGGGATACGCAGTATTTT.

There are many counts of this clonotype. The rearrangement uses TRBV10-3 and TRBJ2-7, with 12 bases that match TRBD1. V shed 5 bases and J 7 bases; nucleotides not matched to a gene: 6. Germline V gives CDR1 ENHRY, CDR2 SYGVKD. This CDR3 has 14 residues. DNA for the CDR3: TGTGCCATCAGTTCCGGGACAGGGGGCTGGGAGCAGTACTTC. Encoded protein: CAISSGTGGWEQYF.